Described below is a single TCR beta chain sequence and its context. Antigen specificity is unknown. This sample is drawn from a study of shared clonotypes between healthy human individuals. Findings and caveats of the study: Having only a few donors restricted how much genetic and exposure-history diversity was captured.

TCRdb's table, derived via immunoSEQ multiplex PCR, lists solely in-frame clones and lacks some. Among 650,000 to 800,000 clones listed, around 70% were seen once. There are 13 residues in the CDR3. V was pared by 2 bases and J by 3 bases, with 8 bases between. Per germline, CDR1 KGHSH and CDR2 LQKENI. This clonotype was obtained from a woman aged 30 to 39 in good health. The chain carries TRBV18 and TRBJ2-7; D remains ambiguous. The sample was memory CD4+ T cells sorted from blood. Regarding subset: CD45RA-negative fraction. CDR3 sequence (DNA): TGTGCCAGCTCACCAGGGCCGAACTACGAGCAGTACTTC. Translating it yields CASSPGPNYEQYF.